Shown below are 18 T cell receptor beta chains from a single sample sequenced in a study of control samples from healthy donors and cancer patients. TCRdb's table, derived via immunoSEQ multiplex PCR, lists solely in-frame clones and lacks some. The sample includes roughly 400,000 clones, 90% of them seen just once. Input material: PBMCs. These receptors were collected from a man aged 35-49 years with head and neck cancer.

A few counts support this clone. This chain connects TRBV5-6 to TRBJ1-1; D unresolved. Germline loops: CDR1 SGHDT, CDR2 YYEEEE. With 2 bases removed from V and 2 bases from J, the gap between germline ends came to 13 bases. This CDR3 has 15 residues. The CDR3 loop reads CASSFPENSNTEAFF. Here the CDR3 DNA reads TGTGCCAGCAGCTTTCCAGAAAATTCAAACACTGAAGCTTTCTTT.

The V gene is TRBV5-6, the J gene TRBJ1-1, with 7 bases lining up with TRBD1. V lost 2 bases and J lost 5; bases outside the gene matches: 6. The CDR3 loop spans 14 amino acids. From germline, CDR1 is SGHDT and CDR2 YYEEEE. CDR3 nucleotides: TGTGCCAGCAGCTTTGTAGGGGGCGAGACTGAAGCTTTCTTT. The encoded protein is CASSFVGGETEAFF.

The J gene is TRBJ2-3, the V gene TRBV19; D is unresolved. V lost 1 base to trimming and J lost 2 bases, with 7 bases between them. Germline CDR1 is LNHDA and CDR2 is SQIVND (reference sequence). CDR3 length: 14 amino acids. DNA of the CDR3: TGTGCCAGTAGTATAGTCCTACACACAGATACGCAGTATTTT. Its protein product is CASSIVLHTDTQYF.

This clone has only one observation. DNA of the CDR3: TGCGCCAGCAGCCTCAGTGCAACTAATGAAAAACTGTTTTTT. Protein sequence: CASSLSATNEKLFF. The V and J genes are TRBV5-1 and TRBJ1-4; no firm D call. Germline loops: CDR1 SGHRS, CDR2 YFSETQ. The CDR3 is 14 amino acids. Trimming took 4 bases from V and 0 from J, leaving 7 bases between them.

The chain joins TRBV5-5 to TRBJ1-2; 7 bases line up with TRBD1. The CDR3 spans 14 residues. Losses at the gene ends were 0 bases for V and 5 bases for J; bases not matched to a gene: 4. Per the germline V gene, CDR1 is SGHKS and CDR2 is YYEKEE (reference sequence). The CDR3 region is CASSLGQGPYGYTF. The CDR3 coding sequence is TGTGCCAGCAGCTTGGGACAGGGACCTTATGGCTACACCTTC.

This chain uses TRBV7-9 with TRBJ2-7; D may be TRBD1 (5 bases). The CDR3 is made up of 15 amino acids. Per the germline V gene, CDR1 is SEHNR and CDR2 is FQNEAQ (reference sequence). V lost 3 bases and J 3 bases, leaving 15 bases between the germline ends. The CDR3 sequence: CASSFMKGPYYEQYF. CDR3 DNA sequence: TGTGCCAGCAGCTTTATGAAGGGGCCATACTACGAGCAGTACTTC.

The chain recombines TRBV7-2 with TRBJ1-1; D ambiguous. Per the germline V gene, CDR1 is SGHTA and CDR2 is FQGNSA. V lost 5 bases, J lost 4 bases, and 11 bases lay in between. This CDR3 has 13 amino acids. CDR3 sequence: CASSQKGGTEAFF. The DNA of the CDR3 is TGTGCCAGCAGCCAGAAGGGCGGCACTGAAGCTTTCTTT.

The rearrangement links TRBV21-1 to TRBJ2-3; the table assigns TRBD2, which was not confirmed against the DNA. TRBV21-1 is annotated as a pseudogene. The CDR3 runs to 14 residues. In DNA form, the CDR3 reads TGTGCCAGCTCGCGCGGTTTAAGCACAGATACGCAGTATTTT. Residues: CASSRGLSTDTQYF.

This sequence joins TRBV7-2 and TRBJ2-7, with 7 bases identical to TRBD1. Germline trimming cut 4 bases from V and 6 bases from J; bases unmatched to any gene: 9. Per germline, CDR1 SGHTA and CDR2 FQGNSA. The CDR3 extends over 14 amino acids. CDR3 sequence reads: CASSSTGWAGEQYF. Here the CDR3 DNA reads TGTGCCAGCAGCTCGACAGGGTGGGCTGGCGAGCAGTACTTC.

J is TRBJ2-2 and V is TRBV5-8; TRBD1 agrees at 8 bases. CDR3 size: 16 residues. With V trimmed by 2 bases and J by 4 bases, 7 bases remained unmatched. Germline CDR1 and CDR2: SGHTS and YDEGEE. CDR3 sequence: CASSLVTGVTTGELFF. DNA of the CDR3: TGTGCCAGCAGCTTAGTGACAGGGGTCACCACCGGGGAGCTGTTTTTT.

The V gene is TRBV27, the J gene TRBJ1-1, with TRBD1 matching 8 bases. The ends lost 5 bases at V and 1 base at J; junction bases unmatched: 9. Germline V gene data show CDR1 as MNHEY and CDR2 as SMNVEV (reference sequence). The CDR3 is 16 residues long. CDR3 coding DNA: TGTGCCAGCAGTCATCGGACAGGGTACGAGAACACTGAAGCTTTCTTT. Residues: CASSHRTGYENTEAFF.

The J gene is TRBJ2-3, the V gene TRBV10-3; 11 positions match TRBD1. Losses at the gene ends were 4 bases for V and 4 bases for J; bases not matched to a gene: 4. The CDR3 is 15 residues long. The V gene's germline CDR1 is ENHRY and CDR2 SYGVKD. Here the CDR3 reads CAISVRTGGADTQYF. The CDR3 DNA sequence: TGTGCCATCAGTGTCAGGACAGGGGGCGCAGATACGCAGTATTTT.

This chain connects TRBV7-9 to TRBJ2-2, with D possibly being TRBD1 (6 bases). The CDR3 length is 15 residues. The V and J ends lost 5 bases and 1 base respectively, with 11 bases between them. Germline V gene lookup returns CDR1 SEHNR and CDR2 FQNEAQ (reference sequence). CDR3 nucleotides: TGTGCCAGCAGCCTACCGGGACAGAACACCGGGGAGCTGTTTTTT. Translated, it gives CASSLPGQNTGELFF. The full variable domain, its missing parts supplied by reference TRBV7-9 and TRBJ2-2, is DTGVSQNPRHKITKRGQNVTFRCDPISEHNRLYWYRQTLGQGPEFLTYFQNEAQLEKSRLLSDRFSAERPKGSFSTLEIQRTEQGDSAMYLCASSLPGQNTGELFFGEGSRLTVL.

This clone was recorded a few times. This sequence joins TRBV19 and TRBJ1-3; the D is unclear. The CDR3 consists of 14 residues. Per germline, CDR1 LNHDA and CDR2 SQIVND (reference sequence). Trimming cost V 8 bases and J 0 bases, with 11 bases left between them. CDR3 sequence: CASSRAPSGNTIYF. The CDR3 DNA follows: TGTGCCAGTTCCCGGGCACCCTCTGGAAACACCATATATTTT. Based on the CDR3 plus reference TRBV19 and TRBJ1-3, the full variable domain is DGGITQSPKYLFRKEGQNVTLSCEQNLNHDAMYWYRQDPGQGLRLIYYSQIVNDFQKGDIAEGYSVSREKKESFPLTVTSAQKNPTAFYLCASSRAPSGNTIYFGEGSWLTVV.

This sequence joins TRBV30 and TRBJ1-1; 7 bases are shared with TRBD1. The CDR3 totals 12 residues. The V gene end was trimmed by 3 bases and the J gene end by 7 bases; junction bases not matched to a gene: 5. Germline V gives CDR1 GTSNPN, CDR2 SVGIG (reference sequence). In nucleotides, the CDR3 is TGTGCCTGGAGCGGGGACAGCAGTGAAGCTTTCTTT. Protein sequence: CAWSGDSSEAFF.

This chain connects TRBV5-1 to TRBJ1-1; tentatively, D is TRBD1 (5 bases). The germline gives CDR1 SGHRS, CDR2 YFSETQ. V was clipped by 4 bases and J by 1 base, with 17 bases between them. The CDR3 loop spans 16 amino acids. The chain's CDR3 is CASSKPRGTENTEAFF. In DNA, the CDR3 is TGCGCCAGCAGCAAACCCCGTGGGACGGAGAACACTGAAGCTTTCTTT.

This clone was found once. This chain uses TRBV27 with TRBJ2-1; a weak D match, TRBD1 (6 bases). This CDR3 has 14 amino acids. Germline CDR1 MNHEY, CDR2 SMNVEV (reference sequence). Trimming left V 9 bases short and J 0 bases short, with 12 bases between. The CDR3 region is CASLGGTSYNEQFF. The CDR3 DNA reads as TGTGCCAGTCTAGGGGGTACCTCCTACAATGAGCAGTTCTTC.

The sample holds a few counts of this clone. Here the CDR3 reads CASSYSPAGGLYNEQFF. The CDR3, as DNA: TGTGCCAGCAGTTACTCGCCTGCGGGGGGACTGTACAATGAGCAGTTCTTC. The V and J genes are TRBV6-2 or TRBV6-3 and TRBJ2-1; 8 bases agree with TRBD2. This CDR3 spans 17 amino acids. J lost 4 bases, V lost 0 bases, and 8 bases had no gene match. Per germline, CDR1 MNHEY and CDR2 SVGEGT.